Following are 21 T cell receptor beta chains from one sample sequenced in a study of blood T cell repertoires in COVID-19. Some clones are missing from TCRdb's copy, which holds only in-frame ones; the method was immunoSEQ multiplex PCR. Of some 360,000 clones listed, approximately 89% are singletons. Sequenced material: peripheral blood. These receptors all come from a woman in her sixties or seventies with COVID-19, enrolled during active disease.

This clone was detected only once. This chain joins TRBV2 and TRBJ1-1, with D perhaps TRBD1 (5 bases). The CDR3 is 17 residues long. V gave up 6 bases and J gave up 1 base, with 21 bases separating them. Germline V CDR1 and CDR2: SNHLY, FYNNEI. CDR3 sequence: CASRRNFGGRGNTEAFF. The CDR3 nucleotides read TGTGCCAGCAGGCGGAATTTTGGGGGGAGAGGGAACACTGAAGCTTTCTTT.

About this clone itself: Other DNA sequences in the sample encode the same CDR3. CDR3 in amino acids: CASTGQGLNEKLFF. The CDR3 DNA reads as TGCGCCAGCACAGGACAGGGCCTTAATGAAAAACTGTTTTTT. The rearrangement joins TRBV5-1 to TRBJ1-4, with 8 bases matching TRBD1. The CDR3 contains 14 residues. Per germline, CDR1 SGHRS and CDR2 YFSETQ. The V and J ends lost 6 bases and 4 bases, in that order; junction bases with no gene match: 5. The full variable domain, with the rest looked up from reference TRBV5-1 and TRBJ1-4, is KAGVTQTPRYLIKTRGQQVTLSCSPISGHRSVSWYQQTPGQGLQFLFEYFSETQRNKGNFPGRFSGRQFSNSRSEMNVSTLELGDSALYLCASTGQGLNEKLFFGSGTQLSVL.

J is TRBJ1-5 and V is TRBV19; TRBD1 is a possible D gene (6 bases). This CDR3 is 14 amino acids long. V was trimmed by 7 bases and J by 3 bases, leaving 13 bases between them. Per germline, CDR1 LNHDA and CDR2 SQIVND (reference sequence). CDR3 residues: CASTETGHNQPQHF. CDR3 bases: TGTGCCAGTACCGAGACAGGCCACAATCAGCCCCAGCATTTT.

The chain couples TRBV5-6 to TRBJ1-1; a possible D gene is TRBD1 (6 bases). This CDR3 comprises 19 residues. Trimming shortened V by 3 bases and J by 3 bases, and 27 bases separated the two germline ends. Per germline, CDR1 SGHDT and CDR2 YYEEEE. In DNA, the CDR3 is TGTGCCAGCAGCTCCCGGTATTTGGGGGCTCCTGCCAGAGACACTGAAGCTTTCTTT. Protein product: CASSSRYLGAPARDTEAFF.

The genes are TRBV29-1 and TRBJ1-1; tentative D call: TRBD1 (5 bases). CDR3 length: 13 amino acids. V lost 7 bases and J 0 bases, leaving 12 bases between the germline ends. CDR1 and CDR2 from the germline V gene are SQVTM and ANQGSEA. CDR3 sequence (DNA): TGCAGCGCCCTATTAGGGGTGAACACTGAAGCTTTCTTT. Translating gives CSALLGVNTEAFF. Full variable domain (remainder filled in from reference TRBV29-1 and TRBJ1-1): SAVISQKPSRDICQRGTSLTIQCQVDSQVTMMFWYRQQPGQSLTLIATANQGSEATYESGFVIDKFPISRPNLTFSTLTVSNMSPEDSSIYLCSALLGVNTEAFFGQGTRLTVV.

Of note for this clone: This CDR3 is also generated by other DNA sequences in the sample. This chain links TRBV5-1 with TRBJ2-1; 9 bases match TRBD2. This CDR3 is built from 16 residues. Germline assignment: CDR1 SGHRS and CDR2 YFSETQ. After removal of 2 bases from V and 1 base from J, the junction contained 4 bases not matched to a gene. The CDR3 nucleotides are TGCGCCAGCAGCTTAGGAGCGGGGGGTTCCTACAATGAGCAGTTCTTC. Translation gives CASSLGAGGSYNEQFF.

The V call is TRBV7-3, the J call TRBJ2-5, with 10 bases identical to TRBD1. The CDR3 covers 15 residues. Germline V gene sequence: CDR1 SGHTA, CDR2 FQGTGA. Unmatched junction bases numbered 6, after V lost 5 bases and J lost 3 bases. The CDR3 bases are TGTGCCAGCAGCCGCGGGACAGGGGATGAAGAGACCCAGTACTTC. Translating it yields CASSRGTGDEETQYF.

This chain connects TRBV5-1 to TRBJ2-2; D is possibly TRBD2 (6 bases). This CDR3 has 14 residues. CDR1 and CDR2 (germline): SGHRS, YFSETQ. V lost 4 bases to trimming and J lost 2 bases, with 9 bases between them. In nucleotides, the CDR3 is TGCGCCAGCAGCCTTAGCGGAAACACCGGGGAGCTGTTTTTT. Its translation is CASSLSGNTGELFF.

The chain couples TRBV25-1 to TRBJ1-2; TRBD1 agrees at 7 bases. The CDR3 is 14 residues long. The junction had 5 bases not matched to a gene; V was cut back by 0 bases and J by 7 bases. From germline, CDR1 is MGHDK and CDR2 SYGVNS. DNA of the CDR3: TGTGCCAGCAGTGAATACGGGCAGGGGGGTGGCTACACCTTC. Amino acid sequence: CASSEYGQGGGYTF.

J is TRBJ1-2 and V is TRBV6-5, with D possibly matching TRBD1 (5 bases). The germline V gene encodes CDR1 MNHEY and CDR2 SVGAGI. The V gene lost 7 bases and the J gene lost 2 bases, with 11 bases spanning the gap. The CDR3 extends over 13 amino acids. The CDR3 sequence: CASTHRLNYGYTF. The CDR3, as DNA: TGTGCCAGCACTCACAGGTTGAACTATGGCTACACCTTC.

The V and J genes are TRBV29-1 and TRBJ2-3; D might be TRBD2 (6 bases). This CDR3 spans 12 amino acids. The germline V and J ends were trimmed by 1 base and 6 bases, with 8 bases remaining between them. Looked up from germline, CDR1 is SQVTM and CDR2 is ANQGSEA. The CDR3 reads CSVEVAGDTQYF. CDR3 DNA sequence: TGCAGCGTTGAAGTTGCGGGGGATACGCAGTATTTT.

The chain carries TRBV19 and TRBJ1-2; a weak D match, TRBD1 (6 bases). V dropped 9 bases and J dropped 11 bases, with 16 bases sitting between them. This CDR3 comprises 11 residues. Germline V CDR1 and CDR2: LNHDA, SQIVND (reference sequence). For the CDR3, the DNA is TGTGCCAGCCGAACCTCCCAGGGGTACACCTTC. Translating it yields CASRTSQGYTF.

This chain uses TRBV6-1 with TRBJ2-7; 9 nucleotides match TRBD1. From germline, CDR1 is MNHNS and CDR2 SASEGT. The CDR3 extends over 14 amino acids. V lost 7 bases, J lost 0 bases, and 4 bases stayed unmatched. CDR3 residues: CASILTGGSYEQYF. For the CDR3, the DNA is TGTGCCAGCATACTGACAGGGGGCTCCTACGAGCAGTACTTC.

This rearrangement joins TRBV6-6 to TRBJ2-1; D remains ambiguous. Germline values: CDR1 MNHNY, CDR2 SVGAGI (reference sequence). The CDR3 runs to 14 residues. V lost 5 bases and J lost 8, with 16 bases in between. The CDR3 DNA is TGTGCCAGCAGTCCCCCCCTAGACCGCGATGAGCAGTTCTTC. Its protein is CASSPPLDRDEQFF.

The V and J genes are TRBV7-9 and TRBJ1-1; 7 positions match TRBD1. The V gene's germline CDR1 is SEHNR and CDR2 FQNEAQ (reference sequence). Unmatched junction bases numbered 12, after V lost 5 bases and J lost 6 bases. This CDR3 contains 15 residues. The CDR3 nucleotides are TGTGCCAGCAGCCCCCACGACAGGGCCCACCCTGAAGCTTTCTTT. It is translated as CASSPHDRAHPEAFF.

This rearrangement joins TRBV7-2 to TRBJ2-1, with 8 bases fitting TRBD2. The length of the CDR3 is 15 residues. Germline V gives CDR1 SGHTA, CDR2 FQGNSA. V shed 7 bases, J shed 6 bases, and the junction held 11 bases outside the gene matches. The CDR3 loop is CASTREAGGPNEQFF. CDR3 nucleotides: TGTGCCAGCACTCGCGAGGCGGGGGGCCCCAATGAGCAGTTCTTC.

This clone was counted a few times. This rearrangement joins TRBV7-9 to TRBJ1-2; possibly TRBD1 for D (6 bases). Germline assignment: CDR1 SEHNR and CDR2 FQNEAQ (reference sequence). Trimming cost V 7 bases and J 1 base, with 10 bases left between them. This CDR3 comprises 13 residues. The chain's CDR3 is CASTGQNNYGYTF. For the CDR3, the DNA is TGTGCCAGCACCGGACAGAATAACTATGGCTACACCTTC.

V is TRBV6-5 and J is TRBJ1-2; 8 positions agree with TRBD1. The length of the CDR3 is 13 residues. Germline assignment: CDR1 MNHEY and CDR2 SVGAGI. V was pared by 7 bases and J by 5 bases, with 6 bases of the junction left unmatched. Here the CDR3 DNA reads TGTGCCAGCACCCCGGGACAGGCATATGGCTACACCTTC. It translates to CASTPGQAYGYTF.

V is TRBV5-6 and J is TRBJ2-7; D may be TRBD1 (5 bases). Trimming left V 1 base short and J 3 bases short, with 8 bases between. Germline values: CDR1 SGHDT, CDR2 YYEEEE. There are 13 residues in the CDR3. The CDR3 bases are TGTGCCAGCAGCTTGACAGGTCGCTACGAGCAGTACTTC. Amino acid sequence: CASSLTGRYEQYF.

This CDR3 is CASSLDRGPGNTIYF. The CDR3 DNA follows: TGTGCCAGCAGCCTTGACAGGGGGCCTGGAAACACCATATATTTT. The chain uses TRBV9 and TRBJ1-3; 10 bases map to TRBD1. The germline CDR1 and CDR2 sequences are SGDLS and YYNGEE. This CDR3 has 15 amino acids. Trimming at V came to 4 bases and at J to 2 bases, leaving 3 bases not matched to a gene.

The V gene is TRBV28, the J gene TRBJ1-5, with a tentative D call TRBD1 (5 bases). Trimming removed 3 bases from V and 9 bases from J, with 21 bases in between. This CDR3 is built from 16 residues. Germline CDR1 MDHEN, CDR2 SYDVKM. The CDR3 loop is CASSFVQEGNTRPQHF. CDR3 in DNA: TGTGCCAGCAGTTTCGTACAGGAAGGGAATACGCGGCCCCAGCATTTT.